Shown below are 3 T cell receptor beta chains from a single sample sequenced in a study. TCRdb processed the RT-PCR reads anew with MiXCR; each CDR3 protein has one entry. The sample records about 700,000 distinct CDR3 sequences, 13% to 15% being singletons. Input material: memory CD4+ T cells from blood. These receptors all stem from a female donor in good health, serving as a healthy control.

The chain couples TRBV15 to TRBJ1-6; D is unclear. The germline CDR1 and CDR2 sequences are LNHNV and YYDKDF (reference sequence). CDR3 length equals 14 residues. Trimming removed 5 bases at V and 6 bases at J, with 11 bases between. This chain's CDR3 is CATSGSEFNSPLHF. The CDR3 coding sequence is TGTGCCACCAGCGGTTCTGAATTTAATTCACCCCTCCACTTT.

This clonotype was recorded at least ten times. V usage is TRBV7-2 and J usage is TRBJ1-3, with D maybe TRBD1 (5 bases). Germline V lookup: CDR1 SGHTA, CDR2 FQGNSA. The germline V and J ends were trimmed by 4 bases and 1 base, with 11 bases remaining between them. This CDR3 is built from 15 residues. The CDR3 bases are TGTGCCAGCAGCTATACGTCAGGGTCTGGAAACACCATATATTTT. Its protein is CASSYTSGSGNTIYF. Combining the CDR3 with reference TRBV7-2 and TRBJ1-3 gives the whole variable domain GAGVSQSPSNKVTEKGKDVELRCDPISGHTALYWYRQSLGQGLEFLIYFQGNSAPDKSGLPSDRFSAERTGGSVSTLTIQRTQQEDSAVYLCASSYTSGSGNTIYFGEGSWLTVV.

V is TRBV20-1 and J is TRBJ2-3; 8 positions match TRBD2. CDR3 length: 15 residues. V was pared by 5 bases and J by 2 bases, with 9 bases of the junction left unmatched. The germline gives CDR1 DFQATT, CDR2 SNEGSKA (reference sequence). The CDR3 reads CSASWTSKNTDTQYF. CDR3 in DNA: TGCAGTGCTTCCTGGACTAGCAAGAACACAGATACGCAGTATTTT.